These 2 T cell receptor beta chains originate from one sample sequenced in a study of CD8 T cells in ankylosing spondylitis. Each CDR3 protein is one row after TCRdb ran MiXCR on the 5' RACE reads. The repertoire includes 200,000 to 250,000 distinct CDR3 sequences, roughly a tenth of them detected once, and around a fifth sits in the top ten. Sequenced material: blood, either unsorted or a sorted T cell fraction (not recorded which). These receptors all stem from a male donor with ankylosing spondylitis or in good health (not recorded which).

This rearrangement joins TRBV29-1 to TRBJ2-1; D remains ambiguous. CDR3 length equals 13 residues. V lost 4 bases, J lost 5 bases, and 12 bases lay in between. Germline V gene sequence: CDR1 SQVTM, CDR2 ANQGSEA. The CDR3 loop is CSVGSTANNEQFF. In DNA form, the CDR3 reads TGCAGCGTTGGAAGTACAGCCAACAATGAGCAGTTCTTC.

This chain links TRBV23-1 with TRBJ2-2; 7 bases are shared with TRBD1. TRBV23-1 is designated an ORF whose function remains uncertain. This CDR3 has 17 amino acids. Germline trimming cut 3 bases from V and 4 bases from J; bases unmatched to any gene: 11. The chain's CDR3 is CASSHRWKGAGTGELFF. CDR3 sequence (DNA): TGCGCCAGCAGTCATCGGTGGAAGGGGGCGGGCACCGGGGAGCTGTTTTTT.